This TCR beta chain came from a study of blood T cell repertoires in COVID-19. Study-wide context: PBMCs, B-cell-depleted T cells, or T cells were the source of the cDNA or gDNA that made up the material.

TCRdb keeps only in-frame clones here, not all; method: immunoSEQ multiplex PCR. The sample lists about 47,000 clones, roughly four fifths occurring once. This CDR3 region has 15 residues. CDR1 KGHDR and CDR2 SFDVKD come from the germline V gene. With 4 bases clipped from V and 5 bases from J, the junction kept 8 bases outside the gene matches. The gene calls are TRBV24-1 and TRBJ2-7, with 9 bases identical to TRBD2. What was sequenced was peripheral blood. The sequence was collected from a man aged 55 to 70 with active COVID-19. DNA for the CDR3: TGTGCCACCAGTGAGTCGGCGGGAGGGCTTCACGAGCAGTACTTC. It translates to CATSESAGGLHEQYF.